Below are 12 T cell receptor beta chains sequenced from a single sample in a study of T cell repertoires in cytomegalovirus infection. These receptors are not linked to any known antigen. Via MiXCR, TCRdb re-called the reads, giving one row per CDR3 protein. The table includes hundreds of thousands of distinct CDR3 sequences, under 55% detected once. The material was cultured PBMCs, obtained from culture after CMV antigen stimulation. These receptors were collected from a human donor in good health (CMV status not recorded). Some clones in this sample may be carry-over from other donors' samples.

This clonotype was observed many times. The chain is built from TRBV7-2 and TRBJ2-3; 7 bases line up with TRBD1. J gave up 2 bases and V 4 bases, and 6 bases lay outside the gene matches. Per germline, CDR1 SGHTA and CDR2 FQGNSA. The CDR3 has 15 residues. Written as DNA, the CDR3 is TGTGCCAGCAGCTCCCAACAGGGGATCACAGATACGCAGTATTTT. Translating it yields CASSSQQGITDTQYF.

There are a few counts of this clonotype. The gene calls are TRBV7-8 and TRBJ1-5; D is undetermined. Trimming removed 5 bases at V and 5 bases at J, with 19 bases between. The CDR3 has 16 amino acids. CDR1 is SGHVS, CDR2 FQNEAQ, per germline. CDR3 sequence reads: CASSLRRRTSYQPQHF. DNA of the CDR3: TGTGCCAGCAGCCTAAGGAGACGGACTTCCTATCAGCCCCAGCATTTT. The whole variable domain, filled in from reference TRBV7-8 and TRBJ1-5, reads GAGVSQSPRYKVAKRGQDVALRCDPISGHVSLFWYQQALGQGPEFLTYFQNEAQLDKSGLPSDRFFAERPEGSVSTLKIQRTQQEDSAVYLCASSLRRRTSYQPQHFGDGTRLSIL.

This chain connects TRBV20-1 to TRBJ2-5; weak D call: TRBD1 (5 bases). V lost 6 bases, J lost 5 bases, and 16 bases lay in between. The CDR3 is 13 residues long. Germline assignment: CDR1 DFQATT and CDR2 SNEGSKA (reference sequence). CDR3 protein: CSAPHEGVETQYF. DNA of the CDR3: TGCAGTGCCCCACATGAAGGGGTGGAGACCCAGTACTTC.

This chain connects TRBV2 to TRBJ2-5; no clear D. The V gene's germline CDR1 is SNHLY and CDR2 FYNNEI. The CDR3 has 13 residues. Trimming removed 3 bases at V and 2 bases at J, with 7 bases between. The CDR3 here is CASSDVWQETQYF. CDR3 coding DNA: TGTGCCAGCAGTGATGTCTGGCAAGAGACCCAGTACTTC.

This clonotype came up many times. The rearrangement joins TRBV7-2 to TRBJ1-2; D unclear. The germline CDR1 and CDR2 sequences are SGHTA and FQGNSA. CDR3 size: 14 residues. Trimming left V 1 base short and J 0 bases short, with 6 bases between. The CDR3 DNA reads as TGTGCCAGCAGCTTAGGACCGACTAACTATGGCTACACCTTC. It specifies CASSLGPTNYGYTF. Variable domain in full (rest from reference TRBV7-2 and TRBJ1-2): GAGVSQSPSNKVTEKGKDVELRCDPISGHTALYWYRQSLGQGLEFLIYFQGNSAPDKSGLPSDRFSAERTGGSVSTLTIQRTQQEDSAVYLCASSLGPTNYGYTFGSGTRLTVV.

This clonotype has a count of ten or more. V and J are TRBV7-2 and TRBJ1-4; TRBD1 is a possible D gene (5 bases). Per germline, CDR1 SGHTA and CDR2 FQGNSA. The CDR3 length is 14 residues. V gave up 7 bases and J gave up 11 bases, with 20 bases separating them. The CDR3 DNA follows: TGTGCCAGCACGTCAGGCCCATGGGGGTGGAAACTGTTTTTT. This translates into CASTSGPWGWKLFF.

The rearrangement uses TRBV7-2 and TRBJ1-1; D gene uncertain. Germline assignment: CDR1 SGHTA and CDR2 FQGNSA. The CDR3 covers 14 residues. V gave up 1 base and J gave up 4 bases, with 10 bases separating them. This CDR3 is CASSLVSEVTEAFF. CDR3 bases: TGTGCCAGCAGCTTAGTATCCGAAGTCACTGAAGCTTTCTTT.

This clonotype was detected only a few times. J is TRBJ1-5 and V is TRBV7-8; D is perhaps TRBD1 (6 bases). Germline loops: CDR1 SGHVS, CDR2 FQNEAQ. CDR3 length equals 17 residues. The V and J ends lost 0 bases and 1 base respectively, with 13 bases between them. CDR3 sequence reads: CASSLARPGQSNQPQHF. The CDR3 DNA reads TGTGCCAGCAGCTTAGCCCGCCCCGGACAGAGCAATCAGCCCCAGCATTTT.

The chain couples TRBV5-6 to TRBJ1-6, with D hard to call. CDR3 length: 12 amino acids. Germline loops: CDR1 SGHDT, CDR2 YYEEEE. Trimming pared 4 bases from V and 10 bases from J, leaving 9 bases between. The CDR3 spells CASSTLWSPLHF. In DNA, the CDR3 is TGTGCCAGCAGCACCCTATGGTCACCCCTCCACTTT.

This clonotype has a count of ten or more. V is TRBV7-2 and J is TRBJ1-2; D gene uncertain. Trimming pared 1 base from V and 5 bases from J, leaving 5 bases between. Looked up from germline, CDR1 is SGHTA and CDR2 is FQGNSA. The CDR3 is 12 amino acids. The CDR3 here is CASSLGPYGYTF. The CDR3 DNA is TGTGCCAGCAGCTTAGGGCCTTATGGCTACACCTTC.

V is TRBV11-3 and J is TRBJ2-1, with D hard to call. The CDR3 runs 15 residues. Germline values: CDR1 SGHNT, CDR2 YENEEA. Trimming removed 8 bases at V and 1 base at J, with 15 bases between. This CDR3 reads CASAKRAVSYNEQFF. CDR3 nucleotides: TGTGCCAGCGCAAAGCGCGCTGTATCCTACAATGAGCAGTTCTTC. The full variable domain, completed using reference TRBV11-3 and TRBJ2-1, is EAGVVQSPRYKIIEKKQPVAFWCNPISGHNTLYWYLQNLGQGPELLIRYENEEAVDDSQLPKDRFSAERLKGVDSTLKIQPAELGDSAVYLCASAKRAVSYNEQFFGPGTRLTVL.

The rearrangement joins TRBV2 to TRBJ1-1; tentative D call: TRBD1 (5 bases). Between the trimmed V and J ends, which lost 3 bases and 3 bases, there was a span of 11 bases. In germline, CDR1 is SNHLY, CDR2 FYNNEI. The CDR3 extends over 14 amino acids. The CDR3 spells CASSDRDGYTEAFF. The CDR3 DNA sequence: TGTGCCAGCAGTGACAGGGATGGATACACTGAAGCTTTCTTT.